The source of this T cell receptor (beta chain) is a study of T cell repertoires in breast cancer. The overall study: Breast cancer patients gave tumors, lymph nodes and blood; healthy donors gave blood.

Blocking oligonucleotides added to a second nested PCR suppressed unpaired genes. Using its own MiXCR run on the emulsion pairing reads, TCRdb lists one record per CDR3 protein. This sample has about 40,000 distinct CDR3 sequences, with 45% found just once. This clonotype was seen more than once but under ten times. The expanded emulsion RT-PCR method captured paired alpha and beta chains from CD8+ T cells. The sequence was obtained from a pool of human donors with breast cancer or a healthy control (not recorded which). Sequenced: CD8+ T cells.

Here the CDR3 reads CSVTTWSREQFF. DNA of the CDR3: TGCAGTGTTACGACCTGGTCGAGGGAGCAGTTCTTC. The V call is TRBV20-1, the J call TRBJ2-1, with D unresolved. Germline V gene data show CDR1 as DFQATT and CDR2 as SNEGSKA (reference sequence). The CDR3 totals 12 residues. V gave up 7 bases and J gave up 10 bases, with 17 bases separating them.